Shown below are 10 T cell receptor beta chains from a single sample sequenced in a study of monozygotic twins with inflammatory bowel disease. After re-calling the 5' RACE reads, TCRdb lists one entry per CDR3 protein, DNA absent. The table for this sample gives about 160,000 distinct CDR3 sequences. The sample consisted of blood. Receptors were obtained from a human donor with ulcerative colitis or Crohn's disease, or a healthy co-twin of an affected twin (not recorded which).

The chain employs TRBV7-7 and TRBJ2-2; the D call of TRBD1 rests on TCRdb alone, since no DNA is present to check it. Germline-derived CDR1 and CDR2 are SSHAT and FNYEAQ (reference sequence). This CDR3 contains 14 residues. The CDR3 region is CASSPGQVTGELFF.

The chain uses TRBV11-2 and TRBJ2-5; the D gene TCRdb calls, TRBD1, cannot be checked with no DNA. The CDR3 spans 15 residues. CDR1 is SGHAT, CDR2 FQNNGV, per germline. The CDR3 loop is CASSFPGQSQETQYF.

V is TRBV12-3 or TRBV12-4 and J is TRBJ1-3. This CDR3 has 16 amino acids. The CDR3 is CASSTKRRGYGNTIYF.

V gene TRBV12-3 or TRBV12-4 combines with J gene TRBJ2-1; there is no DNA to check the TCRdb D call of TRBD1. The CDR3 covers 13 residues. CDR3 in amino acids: CASNRDRDDEQFF.

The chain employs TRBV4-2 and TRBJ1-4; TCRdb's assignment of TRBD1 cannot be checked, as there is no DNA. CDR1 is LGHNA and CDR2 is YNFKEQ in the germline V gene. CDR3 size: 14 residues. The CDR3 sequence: CASSQGDINEKLFF.

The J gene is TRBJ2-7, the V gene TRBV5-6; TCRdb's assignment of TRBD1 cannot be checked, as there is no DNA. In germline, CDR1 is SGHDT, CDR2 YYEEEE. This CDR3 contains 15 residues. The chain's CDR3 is CASSSPGGSSYEQYF. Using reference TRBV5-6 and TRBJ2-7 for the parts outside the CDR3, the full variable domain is DAGVTQSPTHLIKTRGQQVTLRCSPKSGHDTVSWYQQALGQGPQFIFQYYEEEERQRGNFPDRFSGHQFPNYSSELNVNALLLGDSALYLCASSSPGGSSYEQYFGPGTRLTVT.

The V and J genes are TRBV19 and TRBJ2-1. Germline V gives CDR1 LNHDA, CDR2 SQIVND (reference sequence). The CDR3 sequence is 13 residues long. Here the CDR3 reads CASSIQTYNEQFF.

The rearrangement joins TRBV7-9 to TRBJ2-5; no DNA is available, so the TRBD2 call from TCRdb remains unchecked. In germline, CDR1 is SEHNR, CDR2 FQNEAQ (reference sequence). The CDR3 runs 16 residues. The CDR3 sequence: CASSPTWPSDQETQYF.

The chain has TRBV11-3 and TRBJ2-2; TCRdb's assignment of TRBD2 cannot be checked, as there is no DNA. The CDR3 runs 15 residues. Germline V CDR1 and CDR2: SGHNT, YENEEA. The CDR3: CASSLEAGGTGELFF.

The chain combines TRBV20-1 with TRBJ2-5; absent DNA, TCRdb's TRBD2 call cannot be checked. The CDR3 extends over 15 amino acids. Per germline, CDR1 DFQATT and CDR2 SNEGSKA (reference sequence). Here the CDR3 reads CSARGPRDSKETQYF.